The sequence of this T cell receptor beta chain was determined in a study of OX40 agonist ivuxolimab in advanced cancers. About the research overall: In this trial design, patients received ivuxolimab intravenously at 0.01 to 10 mg/kg every 2 weeks.

Broader study findings: The study did not work out the antigen specificity of the expanded peripheral T cells. By week 6 at 0.1 to 3.0 mg/kg, blood CD4+ and CD8+ T cells had expanded clonally.

CDR3 size: 14 residues. The V and J ends lost 8 bases and 0 bases respectively, with 13 bases between them. Germline lookup yields CDR1 MNHEY and CDR2 SMNVEV (reference sequence). Of note for this clone: Its cognate antigen is unknown.

Generated by immunoSEQ multiplex PCR, the TCRdb table keeps only in-frame clones and is missing some. The table lists 35,000 to 45,000 clones, roughly 86% of them singletons, with around a fifth in the top ten. Sequenced material: CD4+ or CD8+ T cells sorted from blood, taken in a trial of the OX40 agonist ivuxolimab. The gene calls are TRBV27 and TRBJ1-2, with D hard to call. The sequence derives from an adult with an advanced solid tumor such as melanoma, head and neck, liver or kidney cancer. The CDR3 sequence: CASSTDNANYGYTF. In DNA form, the CDR3 reads TGTGCCAGCTCGACGGATAACGCTAACTATGGCTACACCTTC.